This entry features one T cell receptor beta chain sequence. Antigen: not known. This sample was taken from a study of blood T cells in healthy people across ages. On the study more broadly: T cells yielded about one barcoded beta molecule per two cells through template switching.

This CDR3 is built from 17 residues. V lost 3 bases, J lost 4 bases, and 17 bases stayed unmatched. Looked up from germline, CDR1 is DFQATT and CDR2 is SNEGSKA (reference sequence). General study results and limits: There were more naive CD4+ cells and higher diversity in long-lived donors than in aged donors.

For the second PCR, which ran for about 6 to 12 cycles, a sample-barcoded 5' primer and a J-beta primer mix were used. A tag from a template-switch adaptor with 12 random nucleotides marked each cDNA molecule. TCRdb itself ran the 5' RACE reads through MiXCR, one entry per CDR3 protein. The sample shows approximately 1,000,000 distinct CDR3 sequences, around 45% of them seen only once. Input material: blood. The chain couples TRBV20-1 to TRBJ2-7; 8 positions match TRBD1. This TCR was recovered from a woman aged 55 to 70 in good health. The CDR3 loop reads CSASARPWTGQRYEQYF. CDR3 nucleotides: TGCAGTGCTAGCGCGAGGCCCTGGACAGGGCAGAGATACGAGCAGTACTTC.